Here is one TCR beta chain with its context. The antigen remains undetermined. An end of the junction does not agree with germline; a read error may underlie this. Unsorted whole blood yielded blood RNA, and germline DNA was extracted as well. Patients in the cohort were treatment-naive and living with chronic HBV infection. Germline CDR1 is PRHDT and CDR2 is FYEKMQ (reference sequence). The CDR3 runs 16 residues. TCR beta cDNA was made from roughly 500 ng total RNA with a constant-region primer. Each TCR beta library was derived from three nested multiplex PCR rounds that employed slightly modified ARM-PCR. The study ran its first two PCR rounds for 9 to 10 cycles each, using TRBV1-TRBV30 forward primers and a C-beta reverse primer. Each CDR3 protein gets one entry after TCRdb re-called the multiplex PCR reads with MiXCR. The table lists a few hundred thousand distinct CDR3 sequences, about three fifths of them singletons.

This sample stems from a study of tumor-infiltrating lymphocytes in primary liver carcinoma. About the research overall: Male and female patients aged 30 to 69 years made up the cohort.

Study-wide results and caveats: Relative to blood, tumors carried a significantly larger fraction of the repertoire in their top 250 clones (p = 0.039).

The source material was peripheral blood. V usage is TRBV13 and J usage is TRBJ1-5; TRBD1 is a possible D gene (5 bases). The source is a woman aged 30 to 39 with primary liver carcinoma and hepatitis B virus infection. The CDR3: CASSSSREGSRQPQLF. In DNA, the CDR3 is TGTGCCAGCAGCTCTAGCAGGGAGGGTTCGCGTCAGCCCCAGCTTTTT.